This TCR beta chain was obtained from a study of molecular identifiers for immune sequencing clone quantification. Across the study: Four of five splits of RNA from approximately 20,000 or 100,000 naive CD8 cells were sequenced in replicates.

Preparation of naive CD8 libraries involved roughly 18,000 to 1,100,000 sorted cells and 10%, 30% or 50% RNA. About this clonotype itself: Relative to the germline gene, one junction end is altered; a read error may explain this.

Germline lookup yields CDR1 LGHNA and CDR2 YSLEER. The CDR3 spans 15 residues. Bulk TCR libraries were made with methods that had been previously described and with listed TCR primers. TCRdb re-called the PCR reads with MiXCR, one entry per CDR3 protein. The repertoire includes about 86,000 distinct CDR3 sequences, roughly 25% of them detected once, and about 0.8% sits in the top ten. The sequenced sample was naive CD8+ T cells from blood, with Jurkat cell RNA spiked in. Subset of the sample: FACS-sorted CD8+CD4-CCR7+CD45RA+ naive T cells. The chain has TRBV4-3 and TRBJ2-3; unclear D gene. This sequence originates from a human donor in good health. Some libraries in this study had Jurkat cell RNA spiked in. Written as DNA, the CDR3 is TGCGCCAGCAGCCAAGGTGTAGGGCGCACAGATACGCAGTCTTTT. Encoded protein: CASSQGVGRTDTQSF.